Given below is one T cell receptor (beta chain) in context. The antigen remains undetermined. The sample belongs to a study of OX40 agonist ivuxolimab in advanced cancers. Looking at the study overall: Patients assigned to dose escalation were diagnosed with hepatocellular carcinoma, melanoma, renal cell or head and neck cancer. Having had anti-PD-1, anti-PD-L1 or anti-CTLA-4 therapy before was allowed, and roughly 40% had some. Overall study results and limits: Clonal expansion was seen in CD4+ and CD8+ blood T cells by week 6 at 0.1 to 3.0 mg/kg. The specificity for antigen of the expanded peripheral T cells was not determined.

TCRdb's table, derived via immunoSEQ multiplex PCR, lists solely in-frame clones and lacks some. Here the sample spans tens of thousands of clones, 88% being singletons. CDR3 length: 13 residues. Trimming took 6 bases from V and 2 from J, leaving 10 bases between them. Germline assignment: CDR1 MNHEY and CDR2 SVGAGI. The receptor's source is an adult with an advanced solid tumor such as melanoma, head and neck, liver or kidney cancer. The rearrangement joins TRBV6-5 to TRBJ1-2; D might be TRBD1 (6 bases). Source: CD4+ or CD8+ T cells sorted from blood, taken in a trial of the OX40 agonist ivuxolimab. The CDR3 DNA is TGTGCCAGCAGCCTACAGGGAAACTATGGCTACACCTTC. Translating it yields CASSLQGNYGYTF.